The entry that follows covers one T cell receptor beta chain sequence. The trim removed 6 bases at V and 4 bases at J, leaving 4 bases unmatched. The CDR3 runs to 15 residues. Germline lookup yields CDR1 LNHDA and CDR2 SQIVND (reference sequence). Seattle's enrolled individuals joined amid active infection and were then monitored longitudinally. The data were obtained in a study of blood T cell repertoires in COVID-19. Looking at the study overall: Both acute and convalescent COVID-19 samples were obtained from the United States, Italy and Spain. PBMCs, B-cell-depleted T cells, or T cells provided the cDNA or gDNA that made up the material.

Per the authors' pipeline: Amplification from reference gene primers served as the basis for estimated nucleated cell counts. Measured with immunoSEQ multiplex PCR; TCRdb has only the in-frame clones, and not every one. That table gives V, J and clone size, and the DNA gave D and trimming. Found here are roughly 100,000 clones, around 87% of them singletons; the top ten hold 4% to 5.5%. The specimen was peripheral blood. The sequence was obtained from a woman between 45 and 65 years old with COVID-19, enrolled during active disease. The V gene is TRBV19, the J gene TRBJ1-5, with TRBD1 matching over 12 bases. The CDR3 here is CASSRGQGANQPQHF. The CDR3 coding sequence is TGTGCCAGTAGCCGGGGACAGGGGGCGAATCAGCCCCAGCATTTT.